This T cell receptor beta chain was sequenced for a study of blood T cell repertoires in COVID-19. Looking at the study overall: The origin of the acute and convalescent COVID-19 samples was the United States, Italy and Spain.

At least ten counts were recorded for this clone. As processed by the authors: Amplification of reference gene primers provided the estimated nucleated cell counts. Measured with immunoSEQ multiplex PCR; TCRdb has only the in-frame clones, and not every one. From that table come the V and J calls and clone size; the DNA was used to work out D and trimming. The table records roughly 200,000 clones, 85% to 95% of them present only once. Enrolment of Seattle patients took place during active infection, and they were followed longitudinally. Trimming took 7 bases from V and 4 from J; bases not matched to a gene: 11. This CDR3 has 15 residues. Per germline, CDR1 SNHLY and CDR2 FYNNEI.

The rearrangement uses TRBV2 and TRBJ2-7; 9 bases are a match to TRBD2. The source is a man aged 25-45 years with COVID-19, enrolled during active disease. Sample: peripheral blood. The CDR3 sequence: CASKVGGLAPYEQYF. CDR3 DNA sequence: TGTGCCAGCAAGGTGGGGGGACTAGCCCCTTACGAGCAGTACTTC.